This TCR beta chain was recorded in a study of cytomegalovirus exposure and HLA in healthy donors. For the study at large: Genotyping of nearly 400 donors showed that about 84% belonged to the Caucasian-associated ancestry cluster.

PCR used 60 Vbeta primers and 13 Jbeta primers. Measured with immunoSEQ multiplex PCR; TCRdb has only the in-frame clones, and not every one. This sample has some 150,000 clones; approximately 80% occur once, and the top ten carry 4.9%. General study results and limits: A later analysis linked a missense DCLRE1C variant to TCR beta V- and J-gene trimming.

This CDR3 has 11 amino acids. The germline V gene encodes CDR1 SQVTM and CDR2 ANQGSEA. Remarks on this clone: The target antigen is unknown.

Sequenced sample: PBMCs. The receptor was derived from a woman in her 50s in good health and CMV-seronegative. The chain employs TRBV29-1 and TRBJ1-1, with D perhaps matching TRBD1 (5 bases). The CDR3: CGVGEREGAFF. CDR3 nucleotides: TGCGGAGTCGGGGAAAGGGAGGGGGCTTTCTTT.